This T cell receptor beta chain was sequenced during a study of monozygotic twins with inflammatory bowel disease. CDR3 length equals 18 residues. Germline CDR1 SGHRS, CDR2 YFSETQ. Worth noting for this clonotype: The antigen is unknown.

Regarding the study as a whole: It was observed that concordant and discordant twins did not differ in repertoire similarity, possibly given limited power. The authors found no support for a single strong IBD-associated signal or clonotype.

With eight separate reactions per sample, the authors made cDNA. TCRdb reworked the 5' RACE reads into one entry per CDR3 protein, no DNA. The sample features fewer than 200,000 distinct CDR3 sequences, with 2% to 3% in its top ten. The V call is TRBV5-1, the J call TRBJ2-1; TCRdb indicates TRBD2, and absent DNA this call remains unverified. This sequence was found in a human donor with ulcerative colitis or Crohn's disease, or a healthy co-twin of an affected twin (not recorded which). Specimen: blood. This chain's CDR3 is CASSLRTSGRVSYNEQFF.